The clone carrying this T cell receptor (beta chain) was found a few times. Its specificity is not known. Libraries were prepared by immunoSEQ multiplex PCR; TCRdb keeps only in-frame clonotypes and omits some of them. Seen here are about 140,000 clones, around nine tenths observed once, and the top ten hold 7.5% to 8.5%. The CDR3 length is 15 residues. Germline CDR1 is SEHNR and CDR2 is FQNEAQ (reference sequence). With 4 bases removed from V and 0 bases from J, the gap between germline ends came to 13 bases. These data are taken from a study of cytomegalovirus exposure and HLA in healthy donors. Looking at the study overall: Per a later analysis, the approximately 690 first-cohort and 120 or so validation repertoires shared one platform.

Study-level findings and limits: For cytomegalovirus status, the classifier reportedly gave diagnoses with high specificity and sensitivity. CMV antigen specificity was confirmed in vitro for a few CMV-associated chains.

The TCR originated in a woman aged 18 to 35 in good health and CMV-seropositive. This rearrangement joins TRBV7-9 to TRBJ2-7; D possibly corresponds to TRBD1 (6 bases). Material: PBMCs. The CDR3 nucleotides read TGTGCCAGCAGCTCTCCCACAGGGAGCTCCTACGAGCAGTACTTC. It codes for CASSSPTGSSYEQYF.